Below, one T cell receptor (beta chain) is given with its context. As yet, its antigen is unknown. This specimen belongs to a study of T cell responses to AZD1222 COVID-19 vaccine. Study outcomes and limitations: White British donors predominated, females outnumbered males, and clonal diversity was possibly underestimated.

The repertoire was sequenced with immunoSEQ multiplex PCR; TCRdb's copy has only in-frame clones and lacks some. The sample has roughly 80,000 clones; less than 95% are singletons. This clonotype was sampled from an adult who received the AZD1222 COVID-19 vaccine. Sequenced material: peripheral blood, taken 28 days after the second AZD1222 dose.

CDR3 DNA sequence: TGTGCCAGCAGTTACTCGGGCGGGTCTAACACCGGGGAGCTGTTTTTT. Translated, it gives CASSYSGGSNTGELFF. The chain is built from TRBV6-5 and TRBJ2-2; TRBD2 might be the D (5 bases). The CDR3 is made up of 16 amino acids. CDR1 and CDR2 (germline): MNHEY, SVGAGI. V lost 0 bases and J 2 bases, leaving 10 bases between the germline ends.